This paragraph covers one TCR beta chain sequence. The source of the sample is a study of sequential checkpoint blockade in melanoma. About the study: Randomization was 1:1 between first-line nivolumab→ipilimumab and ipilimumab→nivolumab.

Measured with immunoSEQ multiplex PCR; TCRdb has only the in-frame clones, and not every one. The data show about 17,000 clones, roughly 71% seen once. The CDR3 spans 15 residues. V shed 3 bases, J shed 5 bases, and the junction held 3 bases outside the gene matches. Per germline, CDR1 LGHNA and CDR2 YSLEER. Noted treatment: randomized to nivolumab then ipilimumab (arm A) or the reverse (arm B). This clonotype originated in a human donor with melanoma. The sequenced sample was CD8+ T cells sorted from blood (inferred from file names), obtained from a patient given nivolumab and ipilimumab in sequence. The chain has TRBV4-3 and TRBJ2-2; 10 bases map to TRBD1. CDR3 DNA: TGCGCCAGCAGCCACGGGACAGGGGTTACCGGGGAGCTGTTTTTT. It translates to CASSHGTGVTGELFF.